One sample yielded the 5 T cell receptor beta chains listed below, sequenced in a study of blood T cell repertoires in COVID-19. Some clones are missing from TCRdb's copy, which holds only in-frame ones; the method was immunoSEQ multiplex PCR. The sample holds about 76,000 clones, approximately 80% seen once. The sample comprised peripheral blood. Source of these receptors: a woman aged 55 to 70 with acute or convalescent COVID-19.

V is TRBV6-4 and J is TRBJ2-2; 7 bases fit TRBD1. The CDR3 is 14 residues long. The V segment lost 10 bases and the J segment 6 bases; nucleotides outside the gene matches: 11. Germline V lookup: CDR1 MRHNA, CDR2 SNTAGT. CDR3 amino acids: CATKRDRAAGELFF. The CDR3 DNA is TGTGCCACCAAGAGAGACAGGGCGGCCGGGGAGCTGTTTTTT.

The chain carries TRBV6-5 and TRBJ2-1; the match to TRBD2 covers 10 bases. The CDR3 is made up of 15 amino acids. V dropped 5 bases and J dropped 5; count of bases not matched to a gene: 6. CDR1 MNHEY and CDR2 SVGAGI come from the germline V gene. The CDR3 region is CASSQRGGRDNEQFF. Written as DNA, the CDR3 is TGTGCCAGCAGTCAGCGGGGGGGCAGAGACAATGAGCAGTTCTTC.

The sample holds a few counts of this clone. CDR3 DNA: TGTGCCAGCAGTTACGGTGGGGGGGCTGGGGATGAGCAGTTCTTC. Residues: CASSYGGGAGDEQFF. The J gene is TRBJ2-1, the V gene TRBV6-5; tentative D call: TRBD2 (7 bases). V was shortened by 2 bases and J by 8 bases, with 16 bases between the two germline ends. In germline, CDR1 is MNHEY, CDR2 SVGAGI. This CDR3 contains 15 residues.

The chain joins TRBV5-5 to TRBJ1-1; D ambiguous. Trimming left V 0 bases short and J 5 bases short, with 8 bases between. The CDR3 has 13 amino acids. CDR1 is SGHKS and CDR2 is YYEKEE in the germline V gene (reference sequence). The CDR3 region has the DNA TGTGCCAGCAGCTTGGTCCCGGGGACTGAAGCTTTCTTT. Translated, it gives CASSLVPGTEAFF.

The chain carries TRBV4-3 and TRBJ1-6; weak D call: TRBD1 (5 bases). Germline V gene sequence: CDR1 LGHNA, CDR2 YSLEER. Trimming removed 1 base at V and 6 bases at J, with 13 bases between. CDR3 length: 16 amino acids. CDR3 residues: CASSQGEGLLNSPLHF. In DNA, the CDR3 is TGCGCCAGCAGCCAAGGGGAGGGACTGCTTAATTCACCCCTCCACTTT.